This T cell receptor beta chain derives from a study of blood T cell repertoires in COVID-19. Study-level background: T cells, B-cell-depleted T cells, or PBMCs provided the cDNA or gDNA that served as material.

In the original analysis: The authors estimated nucleated cell counts from reference gene primer amplification. TCRdb's table, derived via immunoSEQ multiplex PCR, lists solely in-frame clones and lacks some. For V, J and clone size, that table is used; D and trimming come from the DNA. The repertoire holds around 250,000 clones, about four fifths seen once, with more than 1.5% in the top ten. Trimming stripped 3 bases from V and 4 bases from J, with 12 bases between. Per the germline V gene, CDR1 is DFQATT and CDR2 is SNEGSKA (reference sequence). The CDR3 is 13 amino acids. This clone was counted once.

This sequence joins TRBV20-1 and TRBJ2-5; maybe TRBD2 (5 bases). Sequencing input: peripheral blood. The origin of this receptor is a man in his thirties or forties who had recovered from COVID-19. CDR3 DNA: TGCAGTGCTAGTGGAGGTCTAGGAGAGACCCAGTACTTC. This encodes CSASGGLGETQYF.